The TCR beta chain under discussion was sequenced for a study of T cells in Graves' hyperthyroidism and ophthalmopathy. Whole-study results and caveats: Within blood appeared most thyroid clonotypes that had expanded above 0.001. For ophthalmopathy, model prediction preceded onset by a median approximately 6 months.

RNA transcripts provided the source from which TCR beta CDR3 regions were amplified. The HTBI primer set drove a first-round RT-PCR of the TCR CDR3. One entry per CDR3 protein, called by TCRdb with MiXCR from the multiplex PCR reads. The repertoire includes about 590,000 distinct CDR3 sequences, 11% to 15% of them detected once, and roughly 7.7% sits in the top ten. This clonotype was observed once. The target antigen is unknown. A read error may explain this, as a much larger clone is one base away. Uncontrolled infection, other autoimmune disease, pregnancy or lactation disqualified patients from enrolment. Based on clinical symptoms, serum thyroxine and TRAb, thyroid ultrasound and orbital computed tomography, diagnoses were reached. CDR3 size: 14 residues. CDR1 and CDR2 from the germline V gene are MNHEY and SMNVEV (reference sequence). V lost 1 base, J lost 6 bases, and 10 bases lay in between.

The V and J genes are TRBV27 and TRBJ1-5; D not certain. Sequenced sample: blood. The clonotype originates from a woman aged 18 to 35 with Graves' ophthalmopathy. Here the CDR3 reads CASSLYGNSQPQHF. CDR3 DNA sequence: TGTGCCAGCAGTTTATACGGGAACAGTCAGCCCCAGCATTTT.